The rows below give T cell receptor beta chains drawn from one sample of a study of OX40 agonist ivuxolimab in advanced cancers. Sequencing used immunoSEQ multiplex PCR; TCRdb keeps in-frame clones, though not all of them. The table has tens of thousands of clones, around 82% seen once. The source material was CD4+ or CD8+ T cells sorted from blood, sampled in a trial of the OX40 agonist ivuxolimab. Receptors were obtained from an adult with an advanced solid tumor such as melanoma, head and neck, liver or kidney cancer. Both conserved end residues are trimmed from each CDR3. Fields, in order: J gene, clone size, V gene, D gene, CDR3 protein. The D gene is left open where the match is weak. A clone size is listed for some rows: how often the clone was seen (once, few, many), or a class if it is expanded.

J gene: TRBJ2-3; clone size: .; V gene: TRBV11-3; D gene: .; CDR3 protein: ASSPRVADTQY
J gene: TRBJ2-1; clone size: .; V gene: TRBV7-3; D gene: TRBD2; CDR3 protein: ASRSTKPGLYDEQF
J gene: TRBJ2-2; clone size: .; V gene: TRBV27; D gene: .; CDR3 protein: ASSLRYSRGYTGELF
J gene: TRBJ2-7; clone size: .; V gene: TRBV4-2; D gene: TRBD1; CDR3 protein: ASSQVKGAIPEQY
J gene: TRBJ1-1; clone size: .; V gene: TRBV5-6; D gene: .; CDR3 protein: ASSLAGRPGTEAF
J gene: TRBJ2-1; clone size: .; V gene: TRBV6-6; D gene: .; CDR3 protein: ASSYSVAGINEQF
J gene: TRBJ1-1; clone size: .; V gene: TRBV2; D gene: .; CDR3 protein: ASHRAGPEAF
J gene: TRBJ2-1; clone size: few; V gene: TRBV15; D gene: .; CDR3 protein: ATSGSSRGEQF
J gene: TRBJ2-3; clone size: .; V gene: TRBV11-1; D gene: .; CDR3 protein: ASSPKWTALTDTQY
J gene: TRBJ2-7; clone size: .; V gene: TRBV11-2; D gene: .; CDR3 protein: ASSLGRGPYEQY
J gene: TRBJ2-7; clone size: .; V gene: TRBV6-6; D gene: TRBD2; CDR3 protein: ASSYSGLAGVYEQY
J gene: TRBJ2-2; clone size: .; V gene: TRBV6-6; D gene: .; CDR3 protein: ASSYSEGNSGELF
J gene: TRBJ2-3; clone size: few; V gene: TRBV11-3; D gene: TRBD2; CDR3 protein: ASSYPLAGGPFKY
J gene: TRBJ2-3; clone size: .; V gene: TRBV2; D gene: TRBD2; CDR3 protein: ASSPRTSELTDTQY
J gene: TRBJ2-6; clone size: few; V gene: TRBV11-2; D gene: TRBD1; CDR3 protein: ASSSIPGQASSGANVLT
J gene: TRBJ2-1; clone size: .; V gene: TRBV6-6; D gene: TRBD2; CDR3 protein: ASSYLGTSDNEQF
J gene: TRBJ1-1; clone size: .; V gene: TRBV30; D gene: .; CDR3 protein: AWSLNLGRRGAF
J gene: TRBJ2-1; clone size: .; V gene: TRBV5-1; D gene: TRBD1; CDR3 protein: ASSKLQGYNEQF
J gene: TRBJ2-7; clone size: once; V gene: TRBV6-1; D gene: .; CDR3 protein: ASSEYYEQY
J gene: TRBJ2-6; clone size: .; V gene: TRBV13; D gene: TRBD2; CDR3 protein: ASSSDIGTSGPLSGANVLT
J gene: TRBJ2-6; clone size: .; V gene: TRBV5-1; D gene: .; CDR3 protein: ASSDLSSGANVLT
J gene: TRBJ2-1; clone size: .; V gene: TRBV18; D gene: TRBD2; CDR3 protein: ASSLRLAEGGEQF
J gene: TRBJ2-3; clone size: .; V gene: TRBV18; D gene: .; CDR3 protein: ASSLGTSDTQY
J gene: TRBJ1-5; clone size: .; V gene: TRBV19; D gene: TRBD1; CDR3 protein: ASSINRGSNQPQH
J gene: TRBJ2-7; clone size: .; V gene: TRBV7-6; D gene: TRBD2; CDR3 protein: ASSLDLLAGAAKPYEQY
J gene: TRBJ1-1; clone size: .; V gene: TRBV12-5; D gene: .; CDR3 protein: ASGSTDLNTEAF
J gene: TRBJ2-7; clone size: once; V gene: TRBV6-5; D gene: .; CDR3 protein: ASSSPGWEQY
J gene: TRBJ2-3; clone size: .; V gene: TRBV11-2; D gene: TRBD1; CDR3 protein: ASSLGTGGDTQY
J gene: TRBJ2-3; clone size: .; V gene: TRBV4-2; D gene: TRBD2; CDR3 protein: ASSRGTGAGVADTQY
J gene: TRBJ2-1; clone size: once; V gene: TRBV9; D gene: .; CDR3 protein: ASSGDWAEQF
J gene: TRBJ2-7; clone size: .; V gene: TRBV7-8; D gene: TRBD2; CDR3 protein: ASSSTPGLLYEQY
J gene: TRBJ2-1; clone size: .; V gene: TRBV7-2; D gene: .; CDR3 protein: ASSSRTGLEQF
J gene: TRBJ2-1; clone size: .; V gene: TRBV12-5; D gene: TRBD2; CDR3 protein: ASGKTRGILAGVSNEQF
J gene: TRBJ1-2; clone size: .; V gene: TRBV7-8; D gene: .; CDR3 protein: ASSPSRSPGDGYT
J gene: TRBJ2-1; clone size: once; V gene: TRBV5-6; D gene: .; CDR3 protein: ASSELSYNEQF
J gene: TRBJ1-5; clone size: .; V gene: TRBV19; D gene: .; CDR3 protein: ASSDNSNQPQH
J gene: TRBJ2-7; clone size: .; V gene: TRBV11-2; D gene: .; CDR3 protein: ASSPLSVHEQY
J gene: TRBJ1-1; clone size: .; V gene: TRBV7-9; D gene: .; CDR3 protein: ASSFGGGDTEAF
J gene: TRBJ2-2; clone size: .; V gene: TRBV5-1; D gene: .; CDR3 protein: ASSLQGGGTGELF
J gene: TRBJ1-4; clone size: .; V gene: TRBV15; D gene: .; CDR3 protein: ATSRGMNEKLF